Listed here are 7 T cell receptor beta chains from one sample, sequenced in a study of CD8 T cells in ankylosing spondylitis (dated 2017 in TCRdb). Libraries came from 5' RACE. Instrument on record: Illumina HiSeq 2500. TCRdb redid the processing of the public reads, applying fastp at Q25 and MiXCR, and retained in-frame beta chains. For every CDR3 protein sequence, its rows merge into one entry that carries the most common genes and DNA. The sample table contains 200,000 to 250,000 distinct CDR3 sequences; only one count was recorded for over 9.5% of them. The top ten clonotypes cover approximately 20% of the sample. The sample taken for sequencing was blood, either unsorted or a sorted T cell fraction (not recorded which). The receptor set was obtained from a male donor with ankylosing spondylitis or in good health (not recorded which).

This clonotype was seen only a few times. This sequence joins TRBV28 and TRBJ1-1, with D possibly TRBD1 on 6 matching bases. The germline gives CDR1 MDHEN, CDR2 SYDVKM. V was pared by 11 bases and J by 3 bases, with 22 bases between. The length of the CDR3 is 15 residues. The CDR3 spells CALSGGSNGYTEAFF. The CDR3, as DNA: TGTGCCCTCAGCGGGGGCTCAAATGGGTACACTGAAGCTTTCTTT.

This clonotype was counted at least ten times. J is TRBJ2-1 and V is TRBV7-9, with 8 bases fitting TRBD2. This CDR3 region has 15 residues. CDR1 and CDR2 from the germline V gene are SEHNR and FQNEAQ (reference sequence). J was trimmed by 10 bases and V by 2 bases; bases with no gene match: 10. The CDR3 loop is CASSLSSGGLKEQFF. CDR3 nucleotide sequence: TGTGCCAGCAGCTTAAGCAGCGGGGGATTAAAGGAGCAGTTCTTC.

The chain links TRBV12-3 or TRBV12-4 to TRBJ1-2; maybe TRBD1 (6 bases). The CDR3 has 15 residues. V was shortened by 6 bases and J by 1 base, with 15 bases between the two germline ends. This CDR3 is CASSLTGNINYGYTF. The CDR3 coding sequence is TGTGCCAGCAGCCTTACAGGGAACATTAACTATGGCTACACCTTC.

This clonotype was recorded many times. The CDR3 here is CASSGGQATHIQYF. DNA of the CDR3: TGTGCCAGCAGCGGTGGACAGGCGACGCACATTCAGTACTTC. This chain connects TRBV9 to TRBJ2-4; 7 bases match TRBD1. Germline assignment: CDR1 SGDLS and CDR2 YYNGEE. Germline trimming cut 3 bases from V and 8 bases from J; bases unmatched to any gene: 8. This CDR3 is 14 amino acids long.

At least ten counts were recorded for this clonotype. V usage is TRBV15 and J usage is TRBJ2-4; maybe TRBD2 (5 bases). Germline values: CDR1 LNHNV, CDR2 YYDKDF (reference sequence). The CDR3 runs to 17 residues. Trimming shortened V by 1 base and J by 0 bases, and 13 bases separated the two germline ends. CDR3 region: CATSRGLYDLAKNIQYF. CDR3 DNA sequence: TGTGCCACCAGCAGAGGACTATATGACCTAGCCAAAAACATTCAGTACTTC. Looking up the rest from reference TRBV15 and TRBJ2-4 gives the full variable domain: DAMVIQNPRYQVTQFGKPVTLSCSQTLNHNVMYWYQQKSSQAPKLLFHYYDKDFNNEADTPDNFQSRRPNTSFCFLDIRSPGLGDTAMYLCATSRGLYDLAKNIQYFGAGTRLSVL.

The chain uses TRBV7-2 and TRBJ1-4; D is uncertain. CDR1 is SGHTA and CDR2 is FQGNSA in the germline V gene. This CDR3 contains 13 residues. V was trimmed by 5 bases and J by 8 bases, leaving 12 bases between them. The CDR3 loop reads CASSQNAREKLFF. The CDR3 nucleotides read TGTGCCAGCAGCCAAAACGCGAGGGAAAAACTGTTTTTT.

About this clonotype itself: A much larger clone differs by one base, so this may be a read error. The chain is built from TRBV29-1 and TRBJ2-2, with TRBD2 matching 7 bases. The CDR3 is made up of 15 amino acids. The V gene's germline CDR1 is SQVTM and CDR2 ANQGSEA. The CDR3 here is CSVPGAGDPTRELFF. For the CDR3, the DNA is TGCAGCGTCCCCGGGGCGGGGGACCCCACCAGGGAGCTGTTTTTT.